The 12 T cell receptor beta chains listed next were all sequenced from one sample in a study of blood T cell repertoires in COVID-19. Clones were sequenced by immunoSEQ multiplex PCR, and TCRdb holds only the in-frame ones, with some missing. The sample holds 65,000 to 80,000 clones, 80% to 90% seen once. The material sequenced was peripheral blood. Receptor source: a man aged 50-60 years with active COVID-19.

The chain is built from TRBV18 and TRBJ2-7; possible D gene TRBD1, 6 bases. The CDR3 is 15 amino acids. V dropped 1 base and J dropped 5 bases, with 15 bases sitting between them. CDR1 and CDR2 (germline): KGHSH, LQKENI. The CDR3 sequence is CASSPLDSQVDEQYF. The CDR3 region has the DNA TGTGCCAGCTCACCACTGGACAGTCAAGTGGACGAGCAGTACTTC.

The chain has TRBV12-3 or TRBV12-4 and TRBJ1-1; D perhaps matches TRBD1 (5 bases). The CDR3 covers 12 residues. Trimming left V 7 bases short and J 6 bases short, with 12 bases between. In nucleotides, the CDR3 is TGTGCCAGCACCTTTCGGGGGGCTGAAGCTTTCTTT. The encoded protein is CASTFRGAEAFF.

The chain recombines TRBV28 with TRBJ2-1, with D uncertain. V shed 6 bases and J shed 9 bases, with 12 bases lying between them. This CDR3 has 12 amino acids. Germline values: CDR1 MDHEN, CDR2 SYDVKM. The CDR3 nucleotides are TGTGCCAGCAGGACACAAATAGGTGAGCAGTTCTTC. Translating it yields CASRTQIGEQFF.

This chain uses TRBV7-2 with TRBJ1-2; D possibly corresponds to TRBD1 (6 bases). The CDR3 consists of 14 residues. Germline lookup yields CDR1 SGHTA and CDR2 FQGNSA. V was clipped by 4 bases and J by 7 bases, with 16 bases between them. CDR3 loop: CASSSVNRESGYTF. As DNA, the CDR3 is TGTGCCAGCAGCTCCGTCAACAGGGAATCTGGCTACACCTTC.

The chain is built from TRBV11-2 and TRBJ2-7; D unclear. Germline values: CDR1 SGHAT, CDR2 FQNNGV. The V end lost 0 bases, the J end lost 0 bases, and 12 bases lay between the germline ends. The CDR3 is 16 residues long. CDR3 sequence (DNA): TGTGCCAGCAGCTTAGATAGCCGTCTGACCTCCTACGAGCAGTACTTC. As protein: CASSLDSRLTSYEQYF.

The V call is TRBV18, the J call TRBJ2-5; no firm D call. The germline CDR1 and CDR2 sequences are KGHSH and LQKENI. Trimming left V 0 bases short and J 1 base short, with 6 bases between. There are 14 residues in the CDR3. As DNA, the CDR3 is TGTGCCAGCTCACCACCGTCCATCCAAGAGACCCAGTACTTC. This gives the protein CASSPPSIQETQYF.

The chain carries TRBV30 and TRBJ1-5; no reliable D call. CDR1 GTSNPN and CDR2 SVGIG come from the germline V gene (reference sequence). The CDR3 has 13 amino acids. Trimming stripped 5 bases from V and 0 bases from J, with 8 bases between. The CDR3 DNA reads as TGTGCCTGGGCTATGTCTAGCAATCAGCCCCAGCATTTT. Translation gives CAWAMSSNQPQHF.

The J gene is TRBJ2-3, the V gene TRBV7-2; 11 bases are a match to TRBD2. V gave up 3 bases and J gave up 0 bases; unmatched junction bases: 2. The germline V gene encodes CDR1 SGHTA and CDR2 FQGNSA. This CDR3 is 16 amino acids long. The CDR3 sequence is CASSFGTSGSTDTQYF. CDR3 bases: TGTGCCAGCAGCTTTGGGACTAGCGGTAGCACAGATACGCAGTATTTT.

This chain uses TRBV6-5 with TRBJ2-7, with 9 bases identical to TRBD2. Per the germline V gene, CDR1 is MNHEY and CDR2 is SVGAGI. Trimming took 9 bases from V and 4 from J; bases not matched to a gene: 10. The CDR3 has 14 residues. CDR3 nucleotide sequence: TGTGCCAGTTCGGGGCGGGGGGGCCGGTACGAGCAGTACTTC. It encodes CASSGRGGRYEQYF.

The V and J genes are TRBV28 and TRBJ2-5; 12 bases fit TRBD2. The trim removed 3 bases at V and 1 base at J, leaving 9 bases unmatched. The CDR3 consists of 18 residues. The germline gives CDR1 MDHEN, CDR2 SYDVKM. Written as DNA, the CDR3 is TGTGCCAGCAGTTTTCTAGCGGGAGGGCCCAAAGGCCAAGAGACCCAGTACTTC. Its protein product is CASSFLAGGPKGQETQYF.

This rearrangement joins TRBV11-2 to TRBJ1-4; D remains ambiguous. Trimming shortened V by 5 bases and J by 5 bases, and 18 bases separated the two germline ends. This CDR3 has 16 residues. The V gene's germline CDR1 is SGHAT and CDR2 FQNNGV. The CDR3 sequence: CASSIKQAALNEKLFF. CDR3 bases: TGTGCCAGCAGCATTAAGCAGGCAGCCTTAAATGAAAAACTGTTTTTT.

The chain uses TRBV6-5 and TRBJ2-7; TRBD1 aligns across 9 bases. The CDR3 totals 15 residues. The germline V gene encodes CDR1 MNHEY and CDR2 SVGAGI. The V segment lost 5 bases and the J segment 3 bases; nucleotides outside the gene matches: 8. CDR3 protein: CASSTPGQGIYEQYF. The CDR3 DNA reads TGTGCCAGCAGTACCCCGGGACAGGGTATCTACGAGCAGTACTTC.